Presented here are 18 T cell receptor beta chains from one specimen sequenced in a study of shared clonotypes between healthy human individuals. Naive CD8 isolation took CD45RO-negative cells positively selected for CCR7 and excluded terminally differentiated effector memory CD45RA+ cells. Profiling relied on immunoSEQ multiplex PCR, and the TCRdb table lists in-frame clones only, not all of them. The sample contains 800,000 to 950,000 clones, just over 95% of which appear only once. Sample: naive CD8+ T cells sorted from blood. Receptors were obtained from a man aged 25-40 years in good health.

The genes are TRBV6-5 and TRBJ1-5; TRBD1 agrees at 8 bases. V shed 6 bases and J 7 bases; nucleotides not matched to a gene: 5. Germline loops: CDR1 MNHEY, CDR2 SVGAGI. CDR3 length equals 13 residues. The CDR3 sequence is CASSGQGRQPQHF. CDR3 sequence (DNA): TGTGCCAGCAGCGGACAGGGCCGGCAGCCCCAGCATTTT.

V is TRBV27 and J is TRBJ1-3; D unresolved. Germline-derived CDR1 and CDR2 are MNHEY and SMNVEV (reference sequence). The CDR3 is made up of 15 amino acids. The V end was cut by 0 bases, the J end by 4 bases, with 10 bases between. The CDR3 is CASSLSGGWGNTIYF. The CDR3 DNA reads as TGTGCCAGCAGTTTATCGGGAGGATGGGGAAACACCATATATTTT.

The CDR3 DNA is TGTGCCAGCAGCGAGGACAGACTAGCAACTAATGAAAAACTGTTTTTT. Its protein product is CASSEDRLATNEKLFF. The J gene is TRBJ1-4, the V gene TRBV7-8; maybe TRBD1 (6 bases). The V gene's germline CDR1 is SGHVS and CDR2 FQNEAQ. V lost 5 bases, J lost 0 bases, and 13 bases lay in between. This CDR3 is built from 16 residues.

With respect to this clone: Other DNA sequences from this sample encode an identical CDR3 as well. The chain recombines TRBV28 with TRBJ2-7, with 10 bases fitting TRBD1. Losses at the gene ends were 6 bases for V and 4 bases for J; bases not matched to a gene: 3. The germline V gene encodes CDR1 MDHEN and CDR2 SYDVKM. CDR3 length: 13 residues. The CDR3 nucleotides are TGTGCCAGCAGCCTGGGACAGGGGTACGAGCAGTACTTC. Amino acids: CASSLGQGYEQYF.

This clone was detected once. J is TRBJ2-3 and V is TRBV4-1; D uncertain. Trimming took off 1 base at V and 2 bases at J, with 7 bases between the two ends. The CDR3 covers 14 residues. Germline CDR1 is MGHRA and CDR2 is YSYEKL. CDR3 loop: CASSQVTSTDTQYF. The CDR3 coding sequence is TGCGCCAGCAGCCAAGTTACTTCCACAGATACGCAGTATTTT.

V gene TRBV6-5 combines with J gene TRBJ1-1; D is unclear. Germline V lookup: CDR1 MNHEY, CDR2 SVGAGI. The CDR3 is made up of 15 amino acids. The ends were cut back, 5 bases at V and 1 base at J, with 14 bases in the middle. DNA of the CDR3: TGTGCCAGCAGTCGGAAACTGGGTGCGAACACTGAAGCTTTCTTT. It encodes CASSRKLGANTEAFF.

This chain links TRBV6-5 with TRBJ1-2; D not certain. Between the trimmed V and J ends, which lost 2 bases and 4 bases, there was a span of 2 bases. Germline-derived CDR1 and CDR2 are MNHEY and SVGAGI. There are 11 residues in the CDR3. The CDR3 sequence is CASSYGYGYTF. The CDR3 DNA reads TGTGCCAGCAGTTACGGCTATGGCTACACCTTC.

J is TRBJ2-6 and V is TRBV7-6; 13 bases are a match to TRBD2. Trimming cost V 5 bases and J 1 base; bases outside gene matches: 8. The CDR3 is 19 residues long. Germline lookup yields CDR1 SGHVS and CDR2 FNYEAQ. The CDR3 region is CASSRGLAGVRSGANVLTF. CDR3 DNA sequence: TGTGCCAGCAGCCGAGGACTAGCGGGAGTTCGGTCTGGGGCCAACGTCCTGACTTTC.

V gene TRBV7-2 combines with J gene TRBJ2-7; TRBD1 aligns across 7 bases. Looked up from germline, CDR1 is SGHTA and CDR2 is FQGNSA. J was trimmed by 0 bases and V by 4 bases; bases with no gene match: 6. The CDR3 is 15 amino acids. CDR3 residues: CASSSRGISSYEQYF. CDR3 bases: TGTGCCAGCAGCTCCAGGGGGATTAGCTCCTACGAGCAGTACTTC.

The gene calls are TRBV7-9 and TRBJ2-5; 8 bases are a match to TRBD1. This CDR3 is built from 14 residues. Germline loops: CDR1 SEHNR, CDR2 FQNEAQ (reference sequence). J lost 2 bases, V lost 4 bases, and 3 bases had no gene match. For the CDR3, the DNA is TGTGCCAGCAGCTGGACAGGGCTTCAAGAGACCCAGTACTTC. Translating gives CASSWTGLQETQYF.

The chain joins TRBV6-1 to TRBJ2-1; 7 positions match TRBD1. This CDR3 spans 17 amino acids. CDR1 MNHNS and CDR2 SASEGT come from the germline V gene. The trim removed 3 bases at V and 2 bases at J, leaving 10 bases unmatched. CDR3 in DNA: TGTGCCAGCAGTGATTCCTTCGACAGGGCCGCCTACAATGAGCAGTTCTTC. It translates to CASSDSFDRAAYNEQFF.

Points on this clone: The identical CDR3 is also encoded by other nucleotide sequences in the sample. This chain uses TRBV7-9 with TRBJ2-7, with D possibly called TRBD1 or TRBD2 (6 bases each). This CDR3 is built from 13 residues. CDR1 and CDR2 (germline): SEHNR, FQNEAQ (reference sequence). V was pared by 4 bases and J by 4 bases, with 11 bases between. The CDR3 DNA reads as TGTGCCAGCAGCTCCCGGGGGACATACGAGCAGTACTTC. Its translation is CASSSRGTYEQYF.

The chain is built from TRBV6-5 and TRBJ2-7; perhaps TRBD2 as D (6 bases). CDR3 length: 14 residues. The V gene lost 0 bases and the J gene lost 5 bases, with 11 bases spanning the gap. The germline CDR1 and CDR2 sequences are MNHEY and SVGAGI. CDR3 in amino acids: CASSYSITGDEQYF. The CDR3 region has the DNA TGTGCCAGCAGTTACTCGATTACGGGGGACGAGCAGTACTTC.

The chain is built from TRBV5-1 and TRBJ2-3; 8 bases map to TRBD2. Trimming removed 5 bases from V and 1 base from J; junction bases left unmatched: 6. Germline CDR1 SGHRS, CDR2 YFSETQ. The CDR3 has 15 residues. The CDR3 DNA reads as TGCGCCAGCAGGACCGGACTAGCTGGCACAGATACGCAGTATTTT. Translating it yields CASRTGLAGTDTQYF.

The chain uses TRBV5-6 and TRBJ1-1, with 7 bases aligning to TRBD1. Germline trimming cut 0 bases from V and 4 bases from J; bases unmatched to any gene: 3. Germline-derived CDR1 and CDR2 are SGHDT and YYEEEE. This CDR3 comprises 14 residues. CDR3 protein: CASSLERQGTEAFF. The CDR3 region has the DNA TGTGCCAGCAGCTTGGAACGACAGGGCACTGAAGCTTTCTTT. The full variable domain, with the rest looked up from reference TRBV5-6 and TRBJ1-1, is DAGVTQSPTHLIKTRGQQVTLRCSPKSGHDTVSWYQQALGQGPQFIFQYYEEEERQRGNFPDRFSGHQFPNYSSELNVNALLLGDSALYLCASSLERQGTEAFFGQGTRLTVV.

The sample holds one count of this clone. The V call is TRBV18, the J call TRBJ2-3, with TRBD2 matching over 10 bases. This CDR3 is built from 17 residues. Trimming cost V 3 bases and J 3 bases; bases outside gene matches: 9. Germline V gene sequence: CDR1 KGHSH, CDR2 LQKENI. CDR3 in amino acids: CASSPAASGSPTDTQYF. CDR3 sequence (DNA): TGTGCCAGCTCACCGGCGGCTAGCGGGAGCCCAACAGATACGCAGTATTTT.

The chain combines TRBV27 with TRBJ2-7; 7 nucleotides align to TRBD1. With V trimmed by 10 bases and J by 4 bases, 7 bases remained unmatched. Germline V lookup: CDR1 MNHEY, CDR2 SMNVEV (reference sequence). CDR3 length equals 12 residues. The CDR3 reads CATRGLGYEQYF. The DNA for the CDR3 is TGTGCCACTAGGGGGCTTGGATACGAGCAGTACTTC.

The rearrangement joins TRBV6-4 to TRBJ2-2; possible D gene TRBD2, 6 bases. The CDR3 covers 14 residues. Trimming pared 4 bases from V and 1 base from J, leaving 7 bases between. Germline CDR1 reads MRHNA; CDR2 reads SNTAGT. CDR3 residues: CASSGSGNTGELFF. Written as DNA, the CDR3 is TGTGCCAGCAGTGGTAGCGGGAACACCGGGGAGCTGTTTTTT.